The clone carrying this T cell receptor (beta chain) appeared many times. Antigen specificity is unknown. The sample comes from a study of human T cells and chemical hapten exposure. Whole-study context: Upper inner arm skin measuring about 2 cm by about 2 cm received 2% DPC for sensitization.

Findings of the study overall: Expanded TCRs produced significantly more large CDR3 similarity clusters than controls did.

Time point meaning: patch test 3, about 24 weeks after DPC sensitization. Treatment given: therapeutic diphenylcyclopropenone sensitization with weekly scalp DPC. TCRdb re-called the RACE reads through MiXCR, storing one row per CDR3 protein. The sample yields tens of thousands of distinct CDR3 sequences, 9.9% seen once. Germline CDR1 is DFQATT and CDR2 is SNEGSKA (reference sequence). CDR3 size: 15 residues. V shed 2 bases, J shed 6 bases, and the junction held 6 bases outside the gene matches. This receptor was taken from a middle-aged woman with alopecia areata. Some clones in this sample may be carry-over from other donors' samples. The sample consisted of whole blood, taken in connection with sensitization to the hapten diphenylcyclopropenone (DPC). The V gene is TRBV20-1, the J gene TRBJ2-3; 12 bases match TRBD2. CDR3 in DNA: TGCAGTGCTAGACGGACTAGCGGGGAATGGGATACGCAGTATTTT. Protein sequence: CSARRTSGEWDTQYF.